The rows below give T cell receptor beta chains drawn from one sample of a study of T cell clonotyping in hematopoietic cell transplantation. Generated by immunoSEQ multiplex PCR, the TCRdb table keeps only in-frame clones and is missing some. The table records 46,000 or so clones, about nine tenths of them present only once. The material was peripheral blood mononuclear cells, obtained before stem cell transplant. These receptors originate from a man in his fifties or sixties with biphenotypic leukemia. Some clones in this sample may be carry-over from other donors' samples. CDR3s include the opening cysteine and the closing phenylalanine or tryptophan. D genes are given only for firm matches. Size is stated for part of the rows, as once, few or many counts, or as a class when the clone is expanded.

abundance | j_gene | d_gene | v_gene | CDR3nt | CDR3aa
. | TRBJ2-5 | . | TRBV11-1 | TGTGCCAGCAGCTTAGTCGACAAGGAAGAGACCCAGTACTTC | CASSLVDKEETQYF
. | TRBJ2-3 | . | TRBV20-1 | TGCAGTGCGGGGGATGGAGATACGCAGTATTTT | CSAGDGDTQYF
few | TRBJ1-5 | . | TRBV5-8 | TGTGCCAGCAGCTTGGTGCCGGGACGGGGGCCCCAGCATTTT | CASSLVPGRGPQHF
once | TRBJ2-7 | . | TRBV19 | TGTGCCAGTACCCCTCGAGCAGGGACGAGGGACGAGCAGTACTTC | CASTPRAGTRDEQYF
. | TRBJ2-3 | . | TRBV4-1 | TGCGCCAGCAGCAATCTGGGATACACAGATACGCAGTATTTT | CASSNLGYTDTQYF
. | TRBJ2-5 | . | TRBV9 | TGTGCCAGCAGCGTAGAGACCCAGTACTTC | CASSVETQYF
. | TRBJ2-1 | TRBD2 | TRBV5-4 | TGTGCCAGCAGACAAACTAGCGTGGGTGAGCAGTTCTTC | CASRQTSVGEQFF
. | TRBJ2-1 | . | TRBV30 | TGTGCCTGGAGGCCGGGACCCGGGGATGAGCAGTTCTTC | CAWRPGPGDEQFF
. | TRBJ2-4 | TRBD2 | TRBV28 | TGTGCCAGCAGCGGGACTAGTATAAACATTCAGTACTTC | CASSGTSINIQYF
. | TRBJ2-1 | TRBD1 | TRBV28 | TGTGCCAGCAGTTTATCGGGACAGGCGGGCGATTTCTACAATGAGCAGTTCTTC | CASSLSGQAGDFYNEQFF
once | TRBJ2-5 | . | TRBV15 | TGTGCCACCAGCAGGCCTTGGAGTATAGAGACCCAGTACTTC | CATSRPWSIETQYF
. | TRBJ1-2 | . | TRBV19 | TGTGCCAGTAGTAGGTTCCCTCTCGGGCCCTACCGTGGCTACACCTTC | CASSRFPLGPYRGYTF
few | TRBJ1-1 | . | TRBV29-1 | TGCAGCGTCATTAACACTGAAGCTTTCTTT | CSVINTEAFF
. | TRBJ2-2 | . | TRBV19 | TGTGCCACCTCAACCCAGGGCGGCACCGGGGAGCTGTTTTTT | CATSTQGGTGELFF